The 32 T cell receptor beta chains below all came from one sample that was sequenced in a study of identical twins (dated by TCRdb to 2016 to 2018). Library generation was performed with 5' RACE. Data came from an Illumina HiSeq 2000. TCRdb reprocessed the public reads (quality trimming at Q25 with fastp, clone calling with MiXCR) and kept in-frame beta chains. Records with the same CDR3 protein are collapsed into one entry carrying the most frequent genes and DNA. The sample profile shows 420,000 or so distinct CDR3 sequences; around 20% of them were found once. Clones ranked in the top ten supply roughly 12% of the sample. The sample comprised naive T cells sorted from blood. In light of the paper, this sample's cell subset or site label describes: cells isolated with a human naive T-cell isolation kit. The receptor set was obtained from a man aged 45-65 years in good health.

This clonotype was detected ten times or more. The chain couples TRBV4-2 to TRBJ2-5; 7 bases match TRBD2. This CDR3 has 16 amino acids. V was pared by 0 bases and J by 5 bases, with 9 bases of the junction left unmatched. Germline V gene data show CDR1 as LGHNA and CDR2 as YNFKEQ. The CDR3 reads CASSQDRREMFETQYF. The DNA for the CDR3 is TGTGCCAGCAGCCAAGATCGGCGGGAGATGTTTGAGACCCAGTACTTC.

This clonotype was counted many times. CDR3 protein: CASSLLRSDEQYF. The CDR3 coding sequence is TGCGCCAGCAGCTTGCTTCGTAGCGACGAGCAGTACTTC. The rearrangement joins TRBV5-1 to TRBJ2-7, with D perhaps TRBD2 (5 bases). CDR3 size: 13 residues. Germline lookup yields CDR1 SGHRS and CDR2 YFSETQ. Trimming left V 1 base short and J 5 bases short, with 10 bases between.

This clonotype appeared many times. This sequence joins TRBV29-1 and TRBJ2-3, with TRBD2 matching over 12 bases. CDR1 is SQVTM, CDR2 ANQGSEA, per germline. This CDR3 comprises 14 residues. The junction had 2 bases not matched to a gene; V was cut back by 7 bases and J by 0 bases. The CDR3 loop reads CSGGTSGSTDTQYF. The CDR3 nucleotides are TGCAGCGGGGGGACTAGCGGGAGCACAGATACGCAGTATTTT.

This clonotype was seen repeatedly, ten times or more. For the CDR3, the DNA is TGCAGTGCCCAATGGATGGCTTTCACTGAAGCTTTCTTT. This sequence encodes CSAQWMAFTEAFF. The genes are TRBV20-1 and TRBJ1-1; D is unclear. The V end was cut by 6 bases, the J end by 4 bases, with 15 bases between. Germline V gene lookup returns CDR1 DFQATT and CDR2 SNEGSKA (reference sequence). This CDR3 has 13 amino acids.

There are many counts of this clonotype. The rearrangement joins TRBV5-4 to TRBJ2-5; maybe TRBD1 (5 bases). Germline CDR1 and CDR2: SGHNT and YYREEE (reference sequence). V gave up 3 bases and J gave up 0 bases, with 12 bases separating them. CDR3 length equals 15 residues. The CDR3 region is CASSYRQGYQETQYF. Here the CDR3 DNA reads TGTGCCAGCAGCTATCGTCAGGGTTACCAAGAGACCCAGTACTTC.

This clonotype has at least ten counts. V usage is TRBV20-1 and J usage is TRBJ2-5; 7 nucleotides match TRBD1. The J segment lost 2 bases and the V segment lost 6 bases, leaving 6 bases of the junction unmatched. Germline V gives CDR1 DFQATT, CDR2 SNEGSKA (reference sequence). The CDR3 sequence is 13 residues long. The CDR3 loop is CSASGQPQETQYF. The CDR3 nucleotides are TGCAGTGCCTCGGGACAGCCTCAAGAGACCCAGTACTTC.

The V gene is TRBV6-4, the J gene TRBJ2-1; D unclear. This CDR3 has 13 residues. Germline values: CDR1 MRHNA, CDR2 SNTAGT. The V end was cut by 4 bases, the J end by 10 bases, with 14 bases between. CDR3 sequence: CASSGQAYGEQFF. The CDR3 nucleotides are TGTGCCAGCAGTGGTCAGGCCTATGGGGAGCAGTTCTTC.

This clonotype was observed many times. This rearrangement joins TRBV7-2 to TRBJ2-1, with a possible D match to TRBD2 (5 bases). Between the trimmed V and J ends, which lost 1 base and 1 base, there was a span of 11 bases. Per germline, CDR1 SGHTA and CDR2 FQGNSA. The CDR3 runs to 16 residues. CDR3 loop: CASSLGAGLSYNEQFF. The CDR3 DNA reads TGTGCCAGCAGCTTAGGGGCGGGCCTTTCCTACAATGAGCAGTTCTTC. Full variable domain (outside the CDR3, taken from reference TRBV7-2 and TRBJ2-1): GAGVSQSPSNKVTEKGKDVELRCDPISGHTALYWYRQSLGQGLEFLIYFQGNSAPDKSGLPSDRFSAERTGGSVSTLTIQRTQQEDSAVYLCASSLGAGLSYNEQFFGPGTRLTVL.

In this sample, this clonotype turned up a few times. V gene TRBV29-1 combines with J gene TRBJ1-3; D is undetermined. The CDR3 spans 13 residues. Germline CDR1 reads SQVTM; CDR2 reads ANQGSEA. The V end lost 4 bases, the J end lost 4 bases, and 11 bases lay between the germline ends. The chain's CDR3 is CSVGRDKGNTIYF. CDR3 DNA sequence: TGCAGCGTTGGACGGGATAAGGGAAACACCATATATTTT.

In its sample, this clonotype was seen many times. CDR3 in DNA: TGCGCCAGCAGCCCGACTCCGGGACCCTACGAGCAGTACTTC. Translation gives CASSPTPGPYEQYF. The chain employs TRBV4-1 and TRBJ2-7; the D call may be TRBD1 or TRBD2 (5 bases each). The V end lost 4 bases, the J end lost 2 bases, and 12 bases lay between the germline ends. Germline CDR1 and CDR2: MGHRA and YSYEKL. The CDR3 is 14 amino acids.

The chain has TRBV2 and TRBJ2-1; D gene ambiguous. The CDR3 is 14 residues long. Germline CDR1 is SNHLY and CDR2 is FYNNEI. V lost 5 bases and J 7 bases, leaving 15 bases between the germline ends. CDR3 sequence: CASSHIPDWNEQFF. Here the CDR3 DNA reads TGTGCCAGCAGTCATATCCCCGATTGGAATGAGCAGTTCTTC.

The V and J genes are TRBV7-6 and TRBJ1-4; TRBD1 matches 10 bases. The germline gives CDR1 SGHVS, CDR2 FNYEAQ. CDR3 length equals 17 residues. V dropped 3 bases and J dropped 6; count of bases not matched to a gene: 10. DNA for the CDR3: TGTGCCAGCAGCTTCCCGGGACAGGGGACAACGGATGAAAAACTGTTTTTT. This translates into CASSFPGQGTTDEKLFF.

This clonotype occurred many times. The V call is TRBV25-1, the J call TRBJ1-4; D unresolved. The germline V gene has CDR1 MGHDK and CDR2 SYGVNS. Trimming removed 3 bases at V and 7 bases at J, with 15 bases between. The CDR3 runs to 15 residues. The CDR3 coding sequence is TGTGCCAGCAGTGATTCCGGGCTCCACCCTGAAAAACTGTTTTTT. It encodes CASSDSGLHPEKLFF.

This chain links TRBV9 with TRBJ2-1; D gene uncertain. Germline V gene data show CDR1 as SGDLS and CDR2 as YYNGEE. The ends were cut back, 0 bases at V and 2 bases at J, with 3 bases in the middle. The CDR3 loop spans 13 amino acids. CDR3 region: CASSVAPYNEQFF. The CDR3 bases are TGTGCCAGCAGCGTAGCCCCCTACAATGAGCAGTTCTTC.

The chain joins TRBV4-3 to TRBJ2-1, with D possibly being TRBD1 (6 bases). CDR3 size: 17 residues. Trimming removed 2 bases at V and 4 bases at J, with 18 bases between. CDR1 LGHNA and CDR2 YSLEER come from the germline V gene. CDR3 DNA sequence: TGCGCCAGCAGCCAAAAATCCCAGAGACAGGCTTACAATGAGCAGTTCTTC. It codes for CASSQKSQRQAYNEQFF.

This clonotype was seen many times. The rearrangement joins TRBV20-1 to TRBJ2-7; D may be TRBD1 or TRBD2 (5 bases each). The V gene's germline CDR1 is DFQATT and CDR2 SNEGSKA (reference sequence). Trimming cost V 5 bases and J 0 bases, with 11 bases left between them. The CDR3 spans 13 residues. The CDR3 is CSARTGPSYEQYF. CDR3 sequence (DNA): TGCAGTGCTCGTACGGGACCCTCCTACGAGCAGTACTTC.

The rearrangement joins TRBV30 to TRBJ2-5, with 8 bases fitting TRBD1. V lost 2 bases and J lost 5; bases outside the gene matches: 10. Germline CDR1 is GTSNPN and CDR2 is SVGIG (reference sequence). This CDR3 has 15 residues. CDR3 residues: CAWSPRAGGRETQYF. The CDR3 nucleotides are TGTGCCTGGAGTCCCCGCGCAGGGGGCCGGGAGACCCAGTACTTC.

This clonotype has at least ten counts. CDR3 nucleotide sequence: TGTGCCAGCAGTTCAGCGGGTGTCTCCAATCAGCCCCAGCATTTT. Its protein is CASSSAGVSNQPQHF. The chain is built from TRBV12-3 or TRBV12-4 and TRBJ1-5; D not certain. Trimming removed 4 bases at V and 3 bases at J, with 13 bases between. This CDR3 is built from 15 residues.

CDR3 in DNA: TGCAGCGTTAAGGTACTAGCGGGGGGACCTGGGGACGAGCAGTACTTC. It yields the protein CSVKVLAGGPGDEQYF. The chain is built from TRBV29-1 and TRBJ2-7; TRBD2 agrees at 12 bases. CDR3 length: 16 residues. Germline V gives CDR1 SQVTM, CDR2 ANQGSEA. J lost 5 bases, V lost 5 bases, and 13 bases had no gene match.

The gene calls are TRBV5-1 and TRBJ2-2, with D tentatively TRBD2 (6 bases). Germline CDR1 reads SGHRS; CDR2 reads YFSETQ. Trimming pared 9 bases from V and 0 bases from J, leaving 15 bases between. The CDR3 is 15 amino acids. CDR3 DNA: TGCGCCACCAACCCACCGGGGGCGAACACCGGGGAGCTGTTTTTT. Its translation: CATNPPGANTGELFF.

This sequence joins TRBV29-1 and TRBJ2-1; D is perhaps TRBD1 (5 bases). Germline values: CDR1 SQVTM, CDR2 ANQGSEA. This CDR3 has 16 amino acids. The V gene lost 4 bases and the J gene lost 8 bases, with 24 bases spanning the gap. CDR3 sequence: CSVGAGLVWGFDEQFF. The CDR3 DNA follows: TGCAGCGTTGGGGCAGGGTTAGTATGGGGTTTCGATGAGCAGTTCTTC.

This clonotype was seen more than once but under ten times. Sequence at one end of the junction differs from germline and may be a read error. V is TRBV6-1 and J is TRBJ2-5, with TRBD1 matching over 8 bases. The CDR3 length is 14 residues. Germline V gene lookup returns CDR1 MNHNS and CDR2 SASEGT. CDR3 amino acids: CASKSMGQDTTRCF. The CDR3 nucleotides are TGTGCCAGCAAGAGTATGGGACAGGATACTACAAGATGCTTC.

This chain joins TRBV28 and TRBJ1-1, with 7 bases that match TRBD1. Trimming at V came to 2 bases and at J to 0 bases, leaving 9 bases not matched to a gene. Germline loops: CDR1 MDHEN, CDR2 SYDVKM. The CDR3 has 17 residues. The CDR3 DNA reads TGTGCCAGCAGTTTAGTTTTGACAGGGAATATGAACACTGAAGCTTTCTTT. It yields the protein CASSLVLTGNMNTEAFF.

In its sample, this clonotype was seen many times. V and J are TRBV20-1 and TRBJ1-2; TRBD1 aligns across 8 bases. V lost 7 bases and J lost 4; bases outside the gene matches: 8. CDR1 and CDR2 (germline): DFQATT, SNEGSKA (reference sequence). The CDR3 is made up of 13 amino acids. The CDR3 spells CSGETGAAYGYTF. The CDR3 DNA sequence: TGCAGTGGAGAGACAGGGGCGGCCTATGGCTACACCTTC.

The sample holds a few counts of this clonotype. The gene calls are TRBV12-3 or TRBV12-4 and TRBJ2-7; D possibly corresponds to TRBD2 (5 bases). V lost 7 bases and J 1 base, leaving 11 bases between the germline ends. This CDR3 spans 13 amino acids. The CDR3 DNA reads TGTGCCAGCAACCCGGGGTTATCCTACGAGCAGTACTTC. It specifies CASNPGLSYEQYF.

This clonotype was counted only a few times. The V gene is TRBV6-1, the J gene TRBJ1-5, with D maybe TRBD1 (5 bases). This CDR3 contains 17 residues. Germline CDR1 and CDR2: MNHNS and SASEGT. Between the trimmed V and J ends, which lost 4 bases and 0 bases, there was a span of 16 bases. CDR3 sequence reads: CASSGAGRGFSNQPQHF. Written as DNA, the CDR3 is TGTGCCAGCAGTGGAGCGGGGAGGGGTTTTAGCAATCAGCCCCAGCATTTT.

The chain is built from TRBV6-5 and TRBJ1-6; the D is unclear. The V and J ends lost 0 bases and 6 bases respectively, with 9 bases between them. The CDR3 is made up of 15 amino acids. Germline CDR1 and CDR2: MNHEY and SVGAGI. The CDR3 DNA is TGTGCCAGCAGTTACTCGACGGAACCTAATTCACCCCTCCACTTT. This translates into CASSYSTEPNSPLHF.

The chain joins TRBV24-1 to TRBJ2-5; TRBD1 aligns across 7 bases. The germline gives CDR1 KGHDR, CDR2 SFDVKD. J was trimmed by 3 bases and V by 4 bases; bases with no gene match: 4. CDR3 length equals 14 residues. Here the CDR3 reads CATSDQDRKETQYF. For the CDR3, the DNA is TGTGCCACCAGTGACCAGGACAGGAAAGAGACCCAGTACTTC.

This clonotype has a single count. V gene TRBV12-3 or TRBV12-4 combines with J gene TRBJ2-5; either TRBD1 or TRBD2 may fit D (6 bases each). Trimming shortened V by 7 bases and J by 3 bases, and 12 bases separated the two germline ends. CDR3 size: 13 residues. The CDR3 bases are TGTGCCAGCACCCTTAGGGGGGAAGAGACCCAGTACTTC. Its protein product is CASTLRGEETQYF.

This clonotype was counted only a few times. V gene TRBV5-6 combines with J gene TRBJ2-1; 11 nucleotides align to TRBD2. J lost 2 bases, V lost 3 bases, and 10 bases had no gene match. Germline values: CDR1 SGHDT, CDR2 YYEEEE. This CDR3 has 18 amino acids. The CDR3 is CASSSSLLAGAPYNEQFF. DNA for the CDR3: TGTGCCAGCAGCTCTAGCTTACTAGCGGGGGCGCCCTACAATGAGCAGTTCTTC.

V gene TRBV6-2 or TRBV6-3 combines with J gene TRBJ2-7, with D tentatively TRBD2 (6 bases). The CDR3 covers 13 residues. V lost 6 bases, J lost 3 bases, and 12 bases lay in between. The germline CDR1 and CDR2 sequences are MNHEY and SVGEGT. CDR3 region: CASRRGGVYEQYF. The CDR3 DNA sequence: TGTGCCAGCAGAAGGGGAGGAGTCTACGAGCAGTACTTC.

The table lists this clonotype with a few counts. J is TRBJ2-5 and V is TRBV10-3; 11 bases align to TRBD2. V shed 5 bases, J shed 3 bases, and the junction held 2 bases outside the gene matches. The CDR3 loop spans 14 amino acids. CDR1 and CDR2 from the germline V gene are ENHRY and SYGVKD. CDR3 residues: CAISKLAGEETQYF. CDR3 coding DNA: TGTGCCATCAGTAAACTAGCGGGAGAAGAGACCCAGTACTTC.